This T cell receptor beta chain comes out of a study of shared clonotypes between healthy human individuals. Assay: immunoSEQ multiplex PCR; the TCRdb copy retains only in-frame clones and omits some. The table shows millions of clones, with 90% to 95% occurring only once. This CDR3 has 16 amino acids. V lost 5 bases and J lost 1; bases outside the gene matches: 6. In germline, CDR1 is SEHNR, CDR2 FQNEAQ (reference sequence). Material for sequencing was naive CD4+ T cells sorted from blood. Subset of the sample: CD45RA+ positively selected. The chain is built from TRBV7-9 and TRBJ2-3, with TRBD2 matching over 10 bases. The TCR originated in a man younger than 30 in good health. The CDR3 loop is CASSPLAGEGTDTQYF. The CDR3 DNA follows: TGTGCCAGCAGCCCTCTAGCGGGAGAGGGCACAGATACGCAGTATTTT.